The present T cell receptor beta chain was sequenced within a study of cytomegalovirus exposure and HLA in healthy donors. The V end was cut by 3 bases, the J end by 3 bases, with 5 bases between. Germline loops: CDR1 MNHNS, CDR2 SASEGT. The CDR3 spans 12 residues. The data were produced by immunoSEQ multiplex PCR, yet TCRdb's version contains in-frame clones alone and is incomplete. Of 90,000 to 150,000 clones in the sample, around 89% were seen once. V usage is TRBV6-1 and J usage is TRBJ1-2; D not resolved. Specimen: PBMCs. The receptor was isolated from a woman in her late teens or twenties in good health and CMV-seropositive. For the CDR3, the DNA is TGTGCCAGCAGTGACCCTGACTATGGCTACACCTTC. This gives the protein CASSDPDYGYTF.